The 9 T cell receptor beta chains given below trace back to one sample, sequenced in a study of OX40 agonist ivuxolimab in advanced cancers. Method: immunoSEQ multiplex PCR; TCRdb's copy keeps in-frame clones and lacks some. The sample includes around 67,000 clones, around 80% of them seen just once. Sequences were derived from CD4+ or CD8+ T cells sorted from blood, sampled in a trial of the OX40 agonist ivuxolimab. These receptors all come from an adult with an advanced solid tumor such as melanoma, head and neck, liver or kidney cancer.

This chain connects TRBV2 to TRBJ2-4; the D is unclear. The CDR3 has 12 amino acids. Trimming took 6 bases from V and 12 from J, leaving 15 bases between them. Germline V gene sequence: CDR1 SNHLY, CDR2 FYNNEI. The CDR3 DNA is TGTGCCAGCAGCCTCTTGGTGGTGGGTCAGTACTTC. This gives the protein CASSLLVVGQYF.

The chain carries TRBV11-2 and TRBJ2-7, with D tentatively TRBD1 (6 bases). The CDR3 loop spans 14 amino acids. Trimming took 1 base from V and 3 from J, leaving 10 bases between them. Germline V gives CDR1 SGHAT, CDR2 FQNNGV. The CDR3 here is CASSLGGTIYEQYF. The CDR3 DNA sequence: TGTGCCAGCAGCTTAGGTGGGACAATCTACGAGCAGTACTTC.

This chain uses TRBV5-1 with TRBJ2-2; TRBD1 aligns across 7 bases. Germline-derived CDR1 and CDR2 are SGHRS and YFSETQ. V lost 4 bases and J lost 0; bases outside the gene matches: 6. The CDR3 runs to 16 residues. The CDR3, as DNA: TGCGCCAGCAGCGGATCCCAGGGGGCGAACACCGGGGAGCTGTTTTTT. This gives the protein CASSGSQGANTGELFF.

The chain employs TRBV5-1 and TRBJ1-6; weak D call: TRBD1 (6 bases). Trimming removed 7 bases at V and 8 bases at J, with 13 bases between. The CDR3 is 13 amino acids. Germline V gene lookup returns CDR1 SGHRS and CDR2 YFSETQ. The CDR3 DNA reads TGCGCCAGCGGCGTCAGGGGCGATTCACCCCTCCACTTT. Translation: CASGVRGDSPLHF.

The chain has TRBV9 and TRBJ2-6; the match to TRBD1 covers 7 bases. This CDR3 has 15 amino acids. The junction had 3 bases not matched to a gene; V was cut back by 4 bases and J by 2 bases. Per the germline V gene, CDR1 is SGDLS and CDR2 is YYNGEE. DNA for the CDR3: TGTGCCAGCAGCAGAACAGGGGCTGGGGCCAACGTCCTGACTTTC. It yields the protein CASSRTGAGANVLTF.

This clone has only a few counts. The chain joins TRBV5-4 to TRBJ1-6; 8 bases match TRBD1. Germline CDR1 is SGHNT and CDR2 is YYREEE (reference sequence). The CDR3 length is 16 residues. Germline trimming cut 4 bases from V and 6 bases from J; bases unmatched to any gene: 9. The DNA for the CDR3 is TGTGCCAGCAGCCTCATCGGACAGGGTGCTAATTCACCCCTCCACTTT. This sequence encodes CASSLIGQGANSPLHF.

V and J are TRBV11-2 and TRBJ2-5; 7 bases map to TRBD1. There are 13 residues in the CDR3. Germline V gives CDR1 SGHAT, CDR2 FQNNGV. V shed 8 bases, J shed 5 bases, and the junction held 8 bases outside the gene matches. The CDR3 DNA sequence: TGTGCCAGCTCCCTCGGCAGGGGGGAGACCCAGTACTTC. Translated, it gives CASSLGRGETQYF.

This chain uses TRBV6-5 with TRBJ2-2; D remains ambiguous. The CDR3 has 11 amino acids. Germline CDR1 reads MNHEY; CDR2 reads SVGAGI. V lost 8 bases to trimming and J lost 4 bases, with 5 bases between them. The CDR3 is CASQTTGELFF. In nucleotides, the CDR3 is TGTGCCAGCCAGACCACCGGGGAGCTGTTTTTT.

This clone was detected a few times. The V and J genes are TRBV6-6 and TRBJ2-7; D might be TRBD1 or TRBD2, each matching 6 bases. The V gene's germline CDR1 is MNHNY and CDR2 SVGAGI (reference sequence). CDR3 size: 13 residues. The ends were cut back, 0 bases at V and 7 bases at J, with 10 bases in the middle. This CDR3 is CASSYSAGTEQYV. CDR3 in DNA: TGTGCCAGCAGTTACTCGGCGGGGACAGAGCAGTACGTC.